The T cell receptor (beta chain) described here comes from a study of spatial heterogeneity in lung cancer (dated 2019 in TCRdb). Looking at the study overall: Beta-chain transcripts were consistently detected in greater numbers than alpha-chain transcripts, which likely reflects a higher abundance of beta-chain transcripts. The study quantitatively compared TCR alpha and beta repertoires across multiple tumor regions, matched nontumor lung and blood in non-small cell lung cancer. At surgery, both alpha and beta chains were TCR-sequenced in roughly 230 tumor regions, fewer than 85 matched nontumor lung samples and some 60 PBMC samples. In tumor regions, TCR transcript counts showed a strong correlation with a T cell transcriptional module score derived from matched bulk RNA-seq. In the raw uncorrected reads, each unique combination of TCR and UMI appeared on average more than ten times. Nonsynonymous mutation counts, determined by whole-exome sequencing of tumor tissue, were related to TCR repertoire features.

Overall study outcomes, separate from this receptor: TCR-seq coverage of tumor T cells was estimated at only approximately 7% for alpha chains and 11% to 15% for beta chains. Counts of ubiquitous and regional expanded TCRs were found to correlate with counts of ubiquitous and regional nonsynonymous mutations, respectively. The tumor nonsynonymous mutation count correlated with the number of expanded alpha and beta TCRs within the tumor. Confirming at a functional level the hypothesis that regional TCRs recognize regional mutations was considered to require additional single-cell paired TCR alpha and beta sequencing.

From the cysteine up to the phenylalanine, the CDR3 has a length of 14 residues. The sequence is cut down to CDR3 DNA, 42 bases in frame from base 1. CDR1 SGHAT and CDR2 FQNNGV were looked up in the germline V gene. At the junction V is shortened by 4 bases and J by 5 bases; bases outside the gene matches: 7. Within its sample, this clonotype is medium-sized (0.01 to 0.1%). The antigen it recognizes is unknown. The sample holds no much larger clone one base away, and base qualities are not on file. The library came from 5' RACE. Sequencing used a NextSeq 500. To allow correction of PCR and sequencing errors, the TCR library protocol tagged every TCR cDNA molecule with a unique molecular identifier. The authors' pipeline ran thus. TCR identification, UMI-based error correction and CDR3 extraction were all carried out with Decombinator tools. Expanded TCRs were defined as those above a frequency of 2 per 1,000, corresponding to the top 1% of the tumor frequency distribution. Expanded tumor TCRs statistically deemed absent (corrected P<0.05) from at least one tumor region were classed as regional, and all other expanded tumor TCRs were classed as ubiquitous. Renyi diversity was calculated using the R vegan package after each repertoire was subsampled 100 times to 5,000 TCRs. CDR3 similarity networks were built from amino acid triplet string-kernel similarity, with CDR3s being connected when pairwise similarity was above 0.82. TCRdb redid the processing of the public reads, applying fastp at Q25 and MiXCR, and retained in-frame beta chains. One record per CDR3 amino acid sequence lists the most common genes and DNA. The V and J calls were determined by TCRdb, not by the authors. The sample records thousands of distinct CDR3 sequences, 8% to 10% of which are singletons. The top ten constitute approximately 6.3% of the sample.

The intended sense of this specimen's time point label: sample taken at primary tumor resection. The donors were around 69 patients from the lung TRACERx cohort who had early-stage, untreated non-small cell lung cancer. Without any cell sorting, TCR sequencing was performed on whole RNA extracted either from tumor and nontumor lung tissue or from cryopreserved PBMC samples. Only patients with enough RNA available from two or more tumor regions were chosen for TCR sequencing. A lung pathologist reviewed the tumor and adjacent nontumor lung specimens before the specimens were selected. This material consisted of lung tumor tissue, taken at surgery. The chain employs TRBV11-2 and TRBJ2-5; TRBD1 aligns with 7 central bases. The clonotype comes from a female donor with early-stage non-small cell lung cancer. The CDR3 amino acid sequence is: CASSSDRVGETQYF. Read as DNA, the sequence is TGTGCCAGCAGCTCAGACAGGGTTGGGGAGACCCAGTACTTC.